Listed below are T cell receptor beta chains from one sample, sequenced in a study of Tregs in tolerant kidney transplant recipients. TCRdb's copy holds only in-frame clones and misses some; the assay was immunoSEQ multiplex PCR. Of about 240,000 clones in the sample, 80% to 85% were seen once. The sample comprised CD4+ T cells from blood. These receptors were taken from a human donor in good health. Each CDR3 is given with its conserved first and last residue. Each record gives: J gene, V gene, clone size, D gene, CDR3 DNA, CDR3 protein. The D gene is left open where the match is weak. Where a row states a size, it is once, few, many or the class of an expanded clone; other rows omit it.

j_gene: TRBJ1-6; v_gene: TRBV4-3; abundance: -; d_gene: -; CDR3nt: TGCGCCAGCAGTTTGGCCGGGGGGATGAATTCACCCCTCCACTTT; CDR3aa: CASSLAGGMNSPLHF
j_gene: TRBJ1-1; v_gene: TRBV18; abundance: -; d_gene: -; CDR3nt: TGTGCCAGCTCATCGGCAACCGGACCCGAGGCGACTGAAGCTTTCTTT; CDR3aa: CASSSATGPEATEAFF
j_gene: TRBJ2-1; v_gene: TRBV7-8; abundance: -; d_gene: -; CDR3nt: TGTGCCAGCAGCTTAGAACGCACAGGGAGCAATGAGCAGTTCTTC; CDR3aa: CASSLERTGSNEQFF
j_gene: TRBJ1-4; v_gene: TRBV7-2; abundance: -; d_gene: TRBD1; CDR3nt: TGTGCCAGCGGGACGGACAGGGCCCTTGGAAAACTGTTTTTT; CDR3aa: CASGTDRALGKLFF
j_gene: TRBJ2-5; v_gene: TRBV5-1; abundance: -; d_gene: TRBD1; CDR3nt: TGCGCCAGCAGCTTCTCGACAGGGGTCCCCCAAGAGACCCAGTACTTC; CDR3aa: CASSFSTGVPQETQYF
j_gene: TRBJ1-1; v_gene: TRBV11-3; abundance: -; d_gene: -; CDR3nt: TGTGCCAGCAGCGAAGTAGAGGACACTGAAGCTTTCTTT; CDR3aa: CASSEVEDTEAFF
j_gene: TRBJ2-3; v_gene: TRBV12-5; abundance: -; d_gene: TRBD2; CDR3nt: TGTGCTAGTGGTTTGGTCCTGGGAGGGCCGGATACGCAGTATTTT; CDR3aa: CASGLVLGGPDTQYF
j_gene: TRBJ1-2; v_gene: TRBV19; abundance: -; d_gene: -; CDR3nt: TGTGCCAGCTCGCGACAGAACTATGGCTACACCTTC; CDR3aa: CASSRQNYGYTF
j_gene: TRBJ1-5; v_gene: TRBV6-6; abundance: -; d_gene: TRBD1; CDR3nt: TGTGCCAGCAGTAGAGGGACAGCTCACAATCAGCCCCAGCATTTT; CDR3aa: CASSRGTAHNQPQHF
j_gene: TRBJ2-5; v_gene: TRBV5-1; abundance: -; d_gene: -; CDR3nt: TGCGCCAGCAGCTTGGTTAGAGGGGGGGCCCAGTACTTC; CDR3aa: CASSLVRGGAQYF
j_gene: TRBJ2-3; v_gene: TRBV30; abundance: -; d_gene: TRBD2; CDR3nt: TGTGCCTGGAAAGGTCGCGGGAGCTTTGGAGATACGCAGTATTTT; CDR3aa: CAWKGRGSFGDTQYF
j_gene: TRBJ1-3; v_gene: TRBV18; abundance: -; d_gene: -; CDR3nt: TGTGCCAGCTCACCGCCCGGCCATTTCTCTGGAAACACCATATATTTT; CDR3aa: CASSPPGHFSGNTIYF
j_gene: TRBJ1-5; v_gene: TRBV4-1; abundance: -; d_gene: -; CDR3nt: TGCGCCAGCAGCCAAGAAAGAATTAGCAATCAGCCCCAGCATTTT; CDR3aa: CASSQERISNQPQHF
j_gene: TRBJ1-1; v_gene: TRBV2; abundance: few; d_gene: -; CDR3nt: TGTGCCAGCAGTGAGGGGCCGGCGATGAACACTGAAGCTTTCTTT; CDR3aa: CASSEGPAMNTEAFF
j_gene: TRBJ2-2; v_gene: TRBV6-1; abundance: -; d_gene: TRBD1; CDR3nt: TGTGCCAGCAGTACGGGGACAGGGTACACCGGGGAGCTGTTTTTT; CDR3aa: CASSTGTGYTGELFF
j_gene: TRBJ2-1; v_gene: TRBV5-6; abundance: -; d_gene: TRBD2; CDR3nt: TGTGCCAGCAGCTTGACTAGCGGGAGACCCTACAATGAGCAGTTCTTC; CDR3aa: CASSLTSGRPYNEQFF
j_gene: TRBJ2-5; v_gene: TRBV6-5; abundance: -; d_gene: -; CDR3nt: TGTGCCAGCAGTTACACGAGCGGACAAGAGACCCAGTACTTC; CDR3aa: CASSYTSGQETQYF
j_gene: TRBJ2-1; v_gene: TRBV2; abundance: -; d_gene: -; CDR3nt: TGTGCCTGCAGTGCGGGGACTCGTTACAATGAGCAGTTCTTC; CDR3aa: CACSAGTRYNEQFF
j_gene: TRBJ1-1; v_gene: TRBV20-1; abundance: -; d_gene: -; CDR3nt: TGCAGTGCTCCCTTAACTGAAGCTTTCTTT; CDR3aa: CSAPLTEAFF
j_gene: TRBJ1-4; v_gene: TRBV4-1; abundance: -; d_gene: -; CDR3nt: TGCGCCAGCAGCCAGTACCACAGGGCCATCGGAGAAAAACTGTTTTTT; CDR3aa: CASSQYHRAIGEKLFF
j_gene: TRBJ1-1; v_gene: TRBV15; abundance: -; d_gene: -; CDR3nt: TGTGCCACCAGCAGAGAGAGGACGACGGCTGAAGCTTTCTTT; CDR3aa: CATSRERTTAEAFF
j_gene: TRBJ1-5; v_gene: TRBV18; abundance: -; d_gene: -; CDR3nt: TGTGCCAGCTCACCAAACAGTGGGAGGAGGTACAATCAGCCCCAGCATTTT; CDR3aa: CASSPNSGRRYNQPQHF
j_gene: TRBJ1-1; v_gene: TRBV5-4; abundance: -; d_gene: -; CDR3nt: TGTGCCAGCAGCTTGTGGGGTTTTGAAGCTTTCTTT; CDR3aa: CASSLWGFEAFF
j_gene: TRBJ1-2; v_gene: TRBV19; abundance: -; d_gene: -; CDR3nt: TGTGCCAGTAGTATGGCATATGGCTACACCTTC; CDR3aa: CASSMAYGYTF
j_gene: TRBJ2-7; v_gene: TRBV7-2; abundance: -; d_gene: -; CDR3nt: TGTGCCAGCAGCGACCCCTGGGGGGCGCCCTACGAGCAGTACTTC; CDR3aa: CASSDPWGAPYEQYF
j_gene: TRBJ1-1; v_gene: TRBV19; abundance: -; d_gene: -; CDR3nt: TGTGCCAGTAGTACCCAATCAAGTGAAGCTTTCTTT; CDR3aa: CASSTQSSEAFF
j_gene: TRBJ1-6; v_gene: TRBV6-4; abundance: -; d_gene: -; CDR3nt: TGTGCCAGCAGTGACTTTAAGGGATATTCACCCCTCCACTTT; CDR3aa: CASSDFKGYSPLHF
j_gene: TRBJ2-1; v_gene: TRBV5-1; abundance: -; d_gene: -; CDR3nt: TGCGCCAGCAGCTCTGCTCCCGGGGCGCCTAAGGAGCAGTTCTTC; CDR3aa: CASSSAPGAPKEQFF
j_gene: TRBJ1-1; v_gene: TRBV5-6; abundance: -; d_gene: TRBD1; CDR3nt: TGTGCCAGCAGCCCTGGACAGGTCCTGAACACTGAAGCTTTCTTT; CDR3aa: CASSPGQVLNTEAFF
j_gene: TRBJ1-1; v_gene: TRBV5-5; abundance: -; d_gene: TRBD1; CDR3nt: TGTGCCAGCAGCACGCGACAGGGGCAGAACACTGAAGCTTTCTTT; CDR3aa: CASSTRQGQNTEAFF
j_gene: TRBJ1-6; v_gene: TRBV6-5; abundance: -; d_gene: TRBD1; CDR3nt: TGTGCCAGCAGCCTAGACAGGGTTAATTCACCCCTCCACTTT; CDR3aa: CASSLDRVNSPLHF
j_gene: TRBJ1-2; v_gene: TRBV5-1; abundance: few; d_gene: TRBD1; CDR3nt: TGCGCCAGCAGCCAGCCTTCCGGGACAGGGGGGACCTATGGCTACACCTTC; CDR3aa: CASSQPSGTGGTYGYTF
j_gene: TRBJ2-7; v_gene: TRBV6-5; abundance: few; d_gene: TRBD1; CDR3nt: TGTGCCAGCAGTTACTCCGGGACAGGGCTTTACTACGAGCAGTACTTC; CDR3aa: CASSYSGTGLYYEQYF
j_gene: TRBJ1-4; v_gene: TRBV4-2; abundance: -; d_gene: -; CDR3nt: TGTGCCAGCAGGAGCCTTACCCGGGGTTCTAATGAAAAACTGTTTTTT; CDR3aa: CASRSLTRGSNEKLFF
j_gene: TRBJ2-7; v_gene: TRBV6-1; abundance: -; d_gene: -; CDR3nt: TGTGCCAGCAGTGAGGACTGGCGAAGGGGCGAGCAGTACTTC; CDR3aa: CASSEDWRRGEQYF
j_gene: TRBJ1-4; v_gene: TRBV18; abundance: -; d_gene: TRBD1; CDR3nt: TGTGCCAGCTCACCATCCGGGACAGCTAATGAAAAACTGTTTTTT; CDR3aa: CASSPSGTANEKLFF
j_gene: TRBJ1-5; v_gene: TRBV11-2; abundance: -; d_gene: -; CDR3nt: TGTGCCAGCAGCTCCTTAGGGGGTAGCAATCAGCCCCAGCATTTT; CDR3aa: CASSSLGGSNQPQHF
j_gene: TRBJ1-1; v_gene: TRBV4-1; abundance: -; d_gene: -; CDR3nt: TGCGCCAGCAGCCAAGATTCGCACAGGAACACTGAAGCTTTCTTT; CDR3aa: CASSQDSHRNTEAFF
j_gene: TRBJ2-7; v_gene: TRBV19; abundance: -; d_gene: TRBD2; CDR3nt: TGTGCCAGTAGTCTCCAGGGAGCGGGAGGCAGCTCCTACGAGCAGTACTTC; CDR3aa: CASSLQGAGGSSYEQYF
j_gene: TRBJ2-1; v_gene: TRBV5-1; abundance: -; d_gene: -; CDR3nt: TGCGCCGGCAGCTTTGTCCAGAGCTCCTACAATGAGCAGTTCTTC; CDR3aa: CAGSFVQSSYNEQFF
j_gene: TRBJ2-7; v_gene: TRBV6-1; abundance: few; d_gene: -; CDR3nt: TGTGCCAGATCTCCCGATGAAGTAATCTACGAGCAGTACTTC; CDR3aa: CARSPDEVIYEQYF
j_gene: TRBJ2-3; v_gene: TRBV19; abundance: once; d_gene: TRBD2; CDR3nt: TGTGCCAGCCGAGCGGGGGCCACAGATACGCAGTATTTT; CDR3aa: CASRAGATDTQYF
j_gene: TRBJ1-6; v_gene: TRBV6-5; abundance: -; d_gene: TRBD1; CDR3nt: TGTGCCAGCACTACAGGGGGTTCTTCACCCCTCCACTTT; CDR3aa: CASTTGGSSPLHF
j_gene: TRBJ1-5; v_gene: TRBV7-2; abundance: few; d_gene: -; CDR3nt: TGTGCCAGCAGCTTAGGATATAGCAATCAGCCCCAGCATTTT; CDR3aa: CASSLGYSNQPQHF
j_gene: TRBJ1-5; v_gene: TRBV5-6; abundance: -; d_gene: -; CDR3nt: TGTGCCAGCAGCTTGGGACAGGTGACTACTCAGCCCCAGCATTTT; CDR3aa: CASSLGQVTTQPQHF
j_gene: TRBJ1-1; v_gene: TRBV7-9; abundance: -; d_gene: TRBD1; CDR3nt: TGTGCCAGCAGCCCTGGGACAGCCAAGAACACTGAAGCTTTCTTT; CDR3aa: CASSPGTAKNTEAFF